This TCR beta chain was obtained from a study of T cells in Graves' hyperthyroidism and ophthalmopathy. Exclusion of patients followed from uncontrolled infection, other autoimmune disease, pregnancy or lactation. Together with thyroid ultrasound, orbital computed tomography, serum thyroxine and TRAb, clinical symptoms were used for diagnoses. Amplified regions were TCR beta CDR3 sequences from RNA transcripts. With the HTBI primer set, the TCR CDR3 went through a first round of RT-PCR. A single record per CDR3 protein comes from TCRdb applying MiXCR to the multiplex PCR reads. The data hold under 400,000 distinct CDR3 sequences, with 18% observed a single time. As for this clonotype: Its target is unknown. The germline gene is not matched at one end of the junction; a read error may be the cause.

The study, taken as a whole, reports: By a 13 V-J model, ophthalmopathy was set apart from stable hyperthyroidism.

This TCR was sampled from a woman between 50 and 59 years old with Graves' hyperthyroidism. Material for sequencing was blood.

The CDR3 protein is CASSSWANVLTF. CDR3 nucleotides: TGTGCCAGCAGCTCTTGGGCCAACGTCCTGACTTTC. The chain uses TRBV5-5 and TRBJ2-6; D is ambiguous. Germline V gene data show CDR1 as SGHKS and CDR2 as YYEKEE (reference sequence). The CDR3 spans 12 residues.